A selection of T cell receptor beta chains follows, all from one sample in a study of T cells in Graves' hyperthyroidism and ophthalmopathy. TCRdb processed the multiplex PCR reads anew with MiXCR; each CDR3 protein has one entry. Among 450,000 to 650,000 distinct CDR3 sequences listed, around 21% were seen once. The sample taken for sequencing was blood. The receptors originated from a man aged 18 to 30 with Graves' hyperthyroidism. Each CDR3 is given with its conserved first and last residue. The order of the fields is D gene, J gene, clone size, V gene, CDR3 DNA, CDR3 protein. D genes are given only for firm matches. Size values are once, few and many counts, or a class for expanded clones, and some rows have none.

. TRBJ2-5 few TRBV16 TGTGCCAGCAGCCCTCTTTCGGCTAGCAGAGAGACCCAGTACTTC CASSPLSASRETQYF
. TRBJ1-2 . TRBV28 TGTGCCAGCAGTCGGACACGGACGGGCTATGGCTACACCTTC CASSRTRTGYGYTF
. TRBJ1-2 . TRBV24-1 TGTGCCACCAGTGATTTTGGAGGGCCAGATGCTGGCTACACCTTC CATSDFGGPDAGYTF
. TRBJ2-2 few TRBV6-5 TGTGCCAGCAGATATCCTGGGCCCTCGAACACCGGGGAGCTGTTTTTT CASRYPGPSNTGELFF
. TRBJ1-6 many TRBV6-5 TGTGCCAGCAGTTACTCGGCCCCAGGAGGCTCCTATAATTCACCCCTCCACTTT CASSYSAPGGSYNSPLHF
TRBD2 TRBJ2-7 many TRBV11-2 TGTGCCAGCAGCGCGCTTAGCGGGGGGCCCGACGAGCAGTACTTC CASSALSGGPDEQYF
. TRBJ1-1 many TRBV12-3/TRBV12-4 TGTGCCAGCAGTTTAAAGGAACAGACTGAAGCTTTCTTT CASSLKEQTEAFF
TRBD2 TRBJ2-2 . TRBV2 TGTGCCAGCAGTGAACGGGCCGGGGGGGCTGGAGGCGGGGAGCTGTTTTTT CASSERAGGAGGGELFF
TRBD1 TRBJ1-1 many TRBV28 TGTGCCAGCAGTTACAGGGGGAGAAGAACTGAAGCTTTCTTT CASSYRGRRTEAFF
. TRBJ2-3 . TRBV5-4 TGTGCCAGCAGCCACCCCTCCTACGAGGGGCAGTATTTT CASSHPSYEGQYF
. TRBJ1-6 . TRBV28 TGTGCCAGCAGTTTCGCCGGACTCCATTCACCCCTCCACTTT CASSFAGLHSPLHF
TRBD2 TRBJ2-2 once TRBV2 TGTGCCTCCCAGGGACTAGTGTCAACCGGGGAGCTGTTTTTT CASQGLVSTGELFF
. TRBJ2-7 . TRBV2 TGTGCCACCGGGACGCACGAATACGAGCAGTACTTC CATGTHEYEQYF
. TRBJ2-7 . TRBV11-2 TGTGCCAGCAGCTGGATGTCGGTTTCCTACGAGCAGTACTTC CASSWMSVSYEQYF
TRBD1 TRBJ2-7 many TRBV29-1 TGCAGCGTTGCCGGGAGACAGGGGCTAAACGAGCAGTACTTC CSVAGRQGLNEQYF
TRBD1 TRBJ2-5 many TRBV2 TGTGCCAGCAGTCGGGACAGTGAAGAGACCCAGTACTTC CASSRDSEETQYF
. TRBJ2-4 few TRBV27 TGTGCCAGCAGTCCGGACAGACTTACCAAAAACATTAAGTACTTC CASSPDRLTKNIKYF
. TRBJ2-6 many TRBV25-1 TGTGCCAGCAGTGAATGGGGCTCCGGGGCCAACGTCCTGACTTTC CASSEWGSGANVLTF
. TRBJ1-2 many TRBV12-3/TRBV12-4 TGTGCCAGCAGTTTTCCCGGGACACCTAACTATGGCTACACCTTC CASSFPGTPNYGYTF
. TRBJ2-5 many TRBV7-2 TGTGCCAGCAGCTTAGCTGGGTCTAGCGTCTACCAAGAGACCCAGTACTTC CASSLAGSSVYQETQYF
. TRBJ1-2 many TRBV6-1 TGTGCCAGCAGTCCGGGACCGTCCAGCCACGGCTACACCTTC CASSPGPSSHGYTF
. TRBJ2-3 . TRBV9 TGTGCCAGCAGCGTAGAGGGTCGGATCACAGATACGCAGTATTTT CASSVEGRITDTQYF
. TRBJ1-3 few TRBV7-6 TGTGCCAGCAGCTTAGATGACGGAAACACCATATATTTT CASSLDDGNTIYF
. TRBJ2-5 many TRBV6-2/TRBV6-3 TGTGCCAGCAGTTACTCGGATGGGGCCAAGGGGACCCAGTACTTC CASSYSDGAKGTQYF
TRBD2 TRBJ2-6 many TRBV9 TGTGCCAGCTCCGGGACGGGGGGGGCTGGGGCCAACGTCCTGACTTTC CASSGTGGAGANVLTF
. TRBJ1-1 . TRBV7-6 TGTGCCAGCAGCCACGGGTCCGACGGTATGGCTTTCTTT CASSHGSDGMAFF
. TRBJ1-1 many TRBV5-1 TGCGCCAGCAGCTTGGATCTGGGGCCCCGAACTGAAGCTTTCTTT CASSLDLGPRTEAFF
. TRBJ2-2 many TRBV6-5 TGTGCCAGCAGTTTTCATACCCCCCTTAGTGCCGGGGAGCTGTTTTTT CASSFHTPLSAGELFF